This passage covers 16 T cell receptor beta chains from one sample sequenced in a study of T-cell reconstitution after alpha-beta-depleted transplantation in children. It was with unique molecular identifiers that the TCRbeta library was prepared. TCRdb reanalysed the PCR reads using MiXCR and keeps one entry per CDR3 protein. Found here are 700,000 to 950,000 distinct CDR3 sequences, roughly 15% of them singletons; the top ten hold just under 5%. The specimen was PBMCs, mostly from graft donor cells, collected 360 days after TCRalphabeta/CD19-depleted stem cell transplant. Receptors were obtained from a male patient younger than 18 who had a stem cell transplant for acute lymphoblastic leukemia, so the T cells may come from the graft donor.

This clonotype was detected only a few times. The chain joins TRBV11-2 to TRBJ1-1, with D unclear. Germline loops: CDR1 SGHAT, CDR2 FQNNGV. The V and J ends lost 4 bases and 2 bases respectively, with 8 bases between them. The CDR3 has 13 residues. CDR3 in DNA: TGTGCCAGCAGCTCTTATACCAACACTGAAGCTTTCTTT. This gives the protein CASSSYTNTEAFF.

The sample holds a few counts of this clonotype. The chain has TRBV5-1 and TRBJ2-3; D is ambiguous. V was trimmed by 3 bases and J by 2 bases, leaving 10 bases between them. This CDR3 comprises 14 residues. Germline CDR1 and CDR2: SGHRS and YFSETQ. The CDR3 bases are TGCGCCAGCAGCTCGGACCATCCCACAGATACGCAGTATTTT. This encodes CASSSDHPTDTQYF.

This clonotype was picked up a small number of times. This chain uses TRBV11-3 with TRBJ2-2; D gene ambiguous. Between the trimmed V and J ends, which lost 2 bases and 5 bases, there was a span of 9 bases. Germline V lookup: CDR1 SGHNT, CDR2 YENEEA. This CDR3 comprises 14 residues. Here the CDR3 reads CASSLLGKTGELFF. The DNA of the CDR3 is TGTGCCAGCAGCTTACTAGGGAAGACCGGGGAGCTGTTTTTT.

The chain is built from TRBV9 and TRBJ1-2; 7 bases are shared with TRBD1. J gave up 4 bases and V 0 bases, and 9 bases lay outside the gene matches. The CDR3 extends over 16 amino acids. Germline CDR1 SGDLS, CDR2 YYNGEE. CDR3 nucleotide sequence: TGTGCCAGCAGCGTAGATTTGTTGGGGGACAGCTATGGCTACACCTTC. Protein product: CASSVDLLGDSYGYTF.

This rearrangement joins TRBV12-3 or TRBV12-4 to TRBJ2-5; 7 bases align to TRBD2. V dropped 5 bases and J dropped 5; count of bases not matched to a gene: 11. The length of the CDR3 is 15 residues. The CDR3 sequence: CASSPLDAGVETQYF. The CDR3 DNA reads TGTGCCAGCAGTCCCCTAGATGCGGGAGTGGAGACCCAGTACTTC.

This sequence joins TRBV20-1 and TRBJ2-7; 7 bases are a match to TRBD1. The CDR3 is made up of 14 amino acids. CDR1 is DFQATT, CDR2 SNEGSKA, per germline (reference sequence). With 5 bases clipped from V and 3 bases from J, the junction kept 10 bases outside the gene matches. The CDR3, as DNA: TGCAGTGCTTCCCGGGACAGCCTAGTCTACGAGCAGTACTTC. This encodes CSASRDSLVYEQYF.

This clonotype was counted a few times. The chain joins TRBV29-1 to TRBJ2-3; 10 bases match TRBD2. Germline CDR1 SQVTM, CDR2 ANQGSEA. J lost 4 bases, V lost 7 bases, and 8 bases had no gene match. The CDR3 sequence is 14 residues long. The CDR3 DNA reads TGCAGCGCCGCAGCGGGAGGGCAGTCAGATACGCAGTATTTT. Its translation: CSAAAGGQSDTQYF.

This clonotype was detected only once. The J gene is TRBJ2-1, the V gene TRBV20-1; TRBD2 agrees at 8 bases. The CDR3 length is 16 residues. CDR1 is DFQATT and CDR2 is SNEGSKA in the germline V gene (reference sequence). The CDR3 protein is CCVQNLSGISYNEQFF. In DNA, the CDR3 is TGCTGTGTGCAGAATCTTAGCGGGATAAGCTACAATGAGCAGTTCTTC.

This clonotype was counted a few times. This chain links TRBV28 with TRBJ2-7; TRBD1 matches at 8 bases. Germline values: CDR1 MDHEN, CDR2 SYDVKM. Trimming took 2 bases from V and 3 from J; bases not matched to a gene: 9. The CDR3 spans 16 residues. CDR3 bases: TGTGCCAGCAGTTTAGTCCCGGGACAGGCAAACTACGAGCAGTACTTC. Translating gives CASSLVPGQANYEQYF. Filled out from reference TRBV28 and TRBJ2-7, the complete variable domain reads DVKVTQSSRYLVKRTGEKVFLECVQDMDHENMFWYRQDPGLGLRLIYFSYDVKMKEKGDIPEGYSVSREKKERFSLILESASTNQTSMYLCASSLVPGQANYEQYFGPGTRLTVT.

This clonotype has only a few counts. The chain employs TRBV4-1 and TRBJ2-3, with 7 nucleotides matching TRBD2. The germline V gene has CDR1 MGHRA and CDR2 YSYEKL. CDR3 length: 16 amino acids. V lost 0 bases and J lost 3; bases outside the gene matches: 6. The CDR3 DNA reads TGCGCCAGCAGCCAAGATTATCAGGGAGGGACAGATACGCAGTATTTT. Residues: CASSQDYQGGTDTQYF.

There are a few counts of this clonotype. The chain has TRBV12-3 or TRBV12-4 and TRBJ2-1, with TRBD2 matching 9 bases. The CDR3 is made up of 20 amino acids. J lost 6 bases, V lost 4 bases, and 22 bases had no gene match. CDR3: CASSSTRFSGGPGEGNEQFF. As DNA, the CDR3 is TGTGCCAGCAGTTCTACGCGCTTTAGCGGGGGCCCGGGTGAGGGCAATGAGCAGTTCTTC.

The chain couples TRBV5-4 to TRBJ2-2, with D unclear. This CDR3 comprises 15 residues. V was shortened by 1 base and J by 0 bases, with 7 bases between the two germline ends. From germline, CDR1 is SGHNT and CDR2 YYREEE (reference sequence). CDR3 region: CASSLTLANTGELFF. The CDR3 coding sequence is TGTGCCAGCAGCTTGACCCTCGCGAACACCGGGGAGCTGTTTTTT.

The V call is TRBV20-1, the J call TRBJ2-7; D is undetermined. This CDR3 comprises 14 residues. Trimming pared 0 bases from V and 1 base from J, leaving 10 bases between. Per germline, CDR1 DFQATT and CDR2 SNEGSKA (reference sequence). The CDR3 protein is CSARELRISYEQYF. CDR3 DNA sequence: TGCAGTGCTAGAGAGTTAAGGATTTCCTACGAGCAGTACTTC.

This clonotype occurred a few times. The chain links TRBV12-3 or TRBV12-4 to TRBJ1-5; D unclear. This CDR3 is built from 14 residues. The V end lost 2 bases, the J end lost 4 bases, and 9 bases lay between the germline ends. CDR3 residues: CASSLRQANQPQHF. The CDR3 DNA is TGTGCCAGCAGTTTACGTCAGGCAAATCAGCCCCAGCATTTT.

The chain joins TRBV24-1 to TRBJ2-7; maybe TRBD2 (5 bases). Germline assignment: CDR1 KGHDR and CDR2 SFDVKD. Trimming took 1 base from V and 5 from J, leaving 8 bases between them. This CDR3 region has 13 residues. The CDR3 region has the DNA TGTGCCACCAGTGATTTCCCCGGGAACGAGCAGTACTTC. This translates into CATSDFPGNEQYF.

There are a few counts of this clonotype. The rearrangement links TRBV4-1 to TRBJ2-7; D call uncertain. Germline V CDR1 and CDR2: MGHRA, YSYEKL. CDR3 length: 13 amino acids. Trimming stripped 6 bases from V and 4 bases from J, with 13 bases between. The CDR3 spells CASSFVTDYEQYF. CDR3 DNA sequence: TGCGCCAGCAGTTTTGTGACGGATTACGAGCAGTACTTC.